A selection of T cell receptor beta chains follows, all from one sample in a study of breast tumors, draining lymph nodes, adjacent tissues. TCRdb reprocessed the multiplex PCR reads via MiXCR and lists one record per CDR3 protein. This sample has some 25,000 distinct CDR3 sequences; under 30% occur once, and the top ten carry roughly 14%. The source material was breast tumor tissue. The receptors here all came from a female donor with breast cancer. Some clones in this sample may be carry-over from other donors' samples. The CDR3 runs from the conserved cysteine through the conserved F or W. D genes are given only for firm matches. Only part of the rows carry a size: once, few, many, or a class if the clone is expanded.

clone size: .
D gene: TRBD2
J gene: TRBJ2-1
V gene: TRBV5-1
CDR3 DNA: TGCGCCAGCAGCCCTAGGACTAGCGTGGGTGAGCAGTTCTTC
CDR3 protein: CASSPRTSVGEQFF

clone size: many
D gene: .
J gene: TRBJ1-2
V gene: TRBV2
CDR3 DNA: TGTGCCAGCAGGGACCCTAATTCAAGGGTTGGCTACACCTTC
CDR3 protein: CASRDPNSRVGYTF

clone size: .
D gene: TRBD2
J gene: TRBJ2-7
V gene: TRBV29-1
CDR3 DNA: TGCAGCGTTGAGTGGGCTAGCGGGCACTACGAGCAGTACTTC
CDR3 protein: CSVEWASGHYEQYF

clone size: many
D gene: TRBD2
J gene: TRBJ2-1
V gene: TRBV29-1
CDR3 DNA: TGCAGCGTTGAAGATCTCGGGACTAGCGGGAGCATCTACAATGAGCAGTTCTTC
CDR3 protein: CSVEDLGTSGSIYNEQFF

clone size: .
D gene: TRBD2
J gene: TRBJ2-7
V gene: TRBV20-1
CDR3 DNA: TGCAGTACCCTGAGCGGGAGATCTTACGAGCAGTACTTC
CDR3 protein: CSTLSGRSYEQYF

clone size: .
D gene: .
J gene: TRBJ1-1
V gene: TRBV20-1
CDR3 DNA: TGCAGTGCTGAACTTCGGGCCCTGAACACTGAAGCTTTCTTT
CDR3 protein: CSAELRALNTEAFF

clone size: many
D gene: TRBD1
J gene: TRBJ2-2
V gene: TRBV30
CDR3 DNA: TGTGCCTGGAGTACAGGGGGCACCGGGGAGCTGTTTTTT
CDR3 protein: CAWSTGGTGELFF

clone size: once
D gene: .
J gene: TRBJ2-1
V gene: TRBV20-1
CDR3 DNA: TGCAGTGCTAGGATAGGGTACAATGAGCAGTTCTTC
CDR3 protein: CSARIGYNEQFF

clone size: .
D gene: .
J gene: TRBJ1-1
V gene: TRBV4-2
CDR3 DNA: TGTGCCAGCAGCCAAGATCAAGGGCGAATGAACACTGAAGCTTTCTTT
CDR3 protein: CASSQDQGRMNTEAFF

clone size: many
D gene: .
J gene: TRBJ2-1
V gene: TRBV20-1
CDR3 DNA: TGCAGTGCTACAGAGGGGGCGGGAGTGTTTAATGAGCAGTTCTTC
CDR3 protein: CSATEGAGVFNEQFF

clone size: many
D gene: .
J gene: TRBJ1-5
V gene: TRBV20-1
CDR3 DNA: TGCAGTGGACGTGCGGACATCTATCAGCCCCAGCATTTT
CDR3 protein: CSGRADIYQPQHF

clone size: many
D gene: .
J gene: TRBJ2-1
V gene: TRBV5-1
CDR3 DNA: TGCGCCAGCAGCTTGGAGGGTATGCTGGGGGAGCAGTTCTTC
CDR3 protein: CASSLEGMLGEQFF

clone size: many
D gene: TRBD1
J gene: TRBJ2-1
V gene: TRBV5-1
CDR3 DNA: TGCGCCAGCAGCTCGGGACAGAGCTCCTACAATGAGCAGTTCTTC
CDR3 protein: CASSSGQSSYNEQFF

clone size: many
D gene: .
J gene: TRBJ2-5
V gene: TRBV20-1
CDR3 DNA: TGCAGTGCTAGAGTGGGCGTCCCCGAGACCCAGTACTTC
CDR3 protein: CSARVGVPETQYF

clone size: many
D gene: TRBD1
J gene: TRBJ2-7
V gene: TRBV3-1
CDR3 DNA: TGTGCCAGCAGCCAAACAGGGGGCGAGCAGTACTTC
CDR3 protein: CASSQTGGEQYF

clone size: medium-sized
D gene: TRBD2
J gene: TRBJ2-5
V gene: TRBV5-8
CDR3 DNA: TGTGCCAGCAGCTTTAGCGGGAGAGGGGGGGAGACCCAGTACTTC
CDR3 protein: CASSFSGRGGETQYF

clone size: many
D gene: TRBD2
J gene: TRBJ2-1
V gene: TRBV4-2
CDR3 DNA: TGTGCCAGCAGCCAACCAGGGACTAGCGGGACCTACAATGAGCAGTTCTTC
CDR3 protein: CASSQPGTSGTYNEQFF

clone size: many
D gene: .
J gene: TRBJ1-3
V gene: TRBV30
CDR3 DNA: TGTGCCTGGAGCGTGACAACCTCTGGAAACACCATATATTTT
CDR3 protein: CAWSVTTSGNTIYF

clone size: many
D gene: .
J gene: TRBJ2-7
V gene: TRBV28
CDR3 DNA: TGTGCCAGCAGCCCGATACAGTCCCCGAGCTCCTACGAGCAGTACTTC
CDR3 protein: CASSPIQSPSSYEQYF

clone size: medium-sized
D gene: .
J gene: TRBJ1-2
V gene: TRBV14
CDR3 DNA: TGTGCCAGCAGCCAACAAGGGATCAATGGCTACACCTTC
CDR3 protein: CASSQQGINGYTF

clone size: many
D gene: TRBD2
J gene: TRBJ2-1
V gene: TRBV20-1
CDR3 DNA: TGCAGTGCTAGAGGCCCGGGACTAGGATCTGAGCAGTTCTTC
CDR3 protein: CSARGPGLGSEQFF

clone size: many
D gene: TRBD2
J gene: TRBJ2-1
V gene: TRBV20-1
CDR3 DNA: TGCAGTTGGGAGCGGGGGTCCTACAATGAGCAGTTCTTC
CDR3 protein: CSWERGSYNEQFF

clone size: medium-sized
D gene: TRBD2
J gene: TRBJ2-1
V gene: TRBV20-1
CDR3 DNA: TGCAGTGCTAGATCTAGCGGGACCCATCAGTTCTTC
CDR3 protein: CSARSSGTHQFF

clone size: many
D gene: .
J gene: TRBJ1-2
V gene: TRBV7-6
CDR3 DNA: TGTGCCAGTGGGGCGGACGTCACCGGCTACACCTTC
CDR3 protein: CASGADVTGYTF

clone size: .
D gene: TRBD1
J gene: TRBJ2-1
V gene: TRBV2
CDR3 DNA: TGCGCCAATACCGGGACAGGGTTCAATGAGCAGTTCTTC
CDR3 protein: CANTGTGFNEQFF

clone size: .
D gene: TRBD2
J gene: TRBJ2-3
V gene: TRBV28
CDR3 DNA: TGTGCCAGCAGTCAACTAGCGGGAGCAGATACGCAGTATTTT
CDR3 protein: CASSQLAGADTQYF

clone size: medium-sized
D gene: .
J gene: TRBJ2-1
V gene: TRBV9
CDR3 DNA: TGTGCCAGCAGCGTCGAGTGGGGGCTAGCGGATTACAATGAGCAGTTCTTC
CDR3 protein: CASSVEWGLADYNEQFF

clone size: .
D gene: .
J gene: TRBJ2-3
V gene: TRBV18
CDR3 DNA: TGTGCCAGCTCACCCCGAGGGGTTGTCACAGATACGCAGTATTTT
CDR3 protein: CASSPRGVVTDTQYF

clone size: many
D gene: .
J gene: TRBJ2-7
V gene: TRBV9
CDR3 DNA: TGTGCCAGCAGCGTTAATTCAGGGACCCACGAGCAGTACTTC
CDR3 protein: CASSVNSGTHEQYF

clone size: many
D gene: .
J gene: TRBJ2-1
V gene: TRBV5-8
CDR3 DNA: TGTGCCAGCAGCTACGACAGTCAAGTATACAATGAGCAGTTCTTC
CDR3 protein: CASSYDSQVYNEQFF

clone size: medium-sized
D gene: .
J gene: TRBJ2-1
V gene: TRBV2
CDR3 DNA: TGTGCCAGCAGTGAGTTTGGTGAGCAGTTCTTC
CDR3 protein: CASSEFGEQFF

clone size: many
D gene: TRBD1
J gene: TRBJ2-7
V gene: TRBV15
CDR3 DNA: TGTGCCACCAGCAGAGGAGTAGGAGGACAGGGGTACGAGCAGTACTTC
CDR3 protein: CATSRGVGGQGYEQYF

clone size: large
D gene: .
J gene: TRBJ2-3
V gene: TRBV19
CDR3 DNA: TGTGCCAGTAGTGATCGGACAAGCGCTGTTACGCAGTATTTT
CDR3 protein: CASSDRTSAVTQYF

clone size: many
D gene: .
J gene: TRBJ1-2
V gene: TRBV28
CDR3 DNA: TGTGCCAGCAGTTCGCCAACAGGGCCAAGGAACTATGGCTACACCTTC
CDR3 protein: CASSSPTGPRNYGYTF

clone size: many
D gene: .
J gene: TRBJ2-5
V gene: TRBV13
CDR3 DNA: TGTGCCAGCAGCAACACCCAACTGGGTTGGGAGACCCAGTACTTC
CDR3 protein: CASSNTQLGWETQYF

clone size: many
D gene: TRBD1
J gene: TRBJ1-6
V gene: TRBV20-1
CDR3 DNA: TGCAGTGCTAGGGGGGTTACGAGACAGGGGAGGAGTTCACCCCTCCACTTT
CDR3 protein: CSARGVTRQGRSSPLHF

clone size: many
D gene: .
J gene: TRBJ2-7
V gene: TRBV5-1
CDR3 DNA: TGCGCCAGCAGCTTGTTGAGTGGCGAGCAGTACTTC
CDR3 protein: CASSLLSGEQYF

clone size: many
D gene: TRBD2
J gene: TRBJ2-1
V gene: TRBV20-1
CDR3 DNA: TGCAGTGCTAGAAAACCTAGCGGGAGGAATGAGCAGTTCTTC
CDR3 protein: CSARKPSGRNEQFF

clone size: many
D gene: TRBD2
J gene: TRBJ2-1
V gene: TRBV29-1
CDR3 DNA: TGCAGCGTTGGTCTAGCGGGAGGAGGTGAGCAGTTCTTC
CDR3 protein: CSVGLAGGGEQFF

clone size: many
D gene: TRBD2
J gene: TRBJ2-3
V gene: TRBV20-1
CDR3 DNA: TGCAGTGCGGGACTAGTAACCGTCACAGATACGCAGTATTTT
CDR3 protein: CSAGLVTVTDTQYF

clone size: many
D gene: .
J gene: TRBJ1-2
V gene: TRBV19
CDR3 DNA: TGTGCCAGTAGTATAAATAGCCCACTAAGTGGCTACACCTTC
CDR3 protein: CASSINSPLSGYTF

clone size: many
D gene: .
J gene: TRBJ2-1
V gene: TRBV3-1
CDR3 DNA: TGTGCCAGCAGCCAGCCCGTAAGGGTTGATTCCTACAATGAGCAGTTCTTC
CDR3 protein: CASSQPVRVDSYNEQFF

clone size: .
D gene: .
J gene: TRBJ1-6
V gene: TRBV4-2
CDR3 DNA: TGTGCCAGCAGCCAAGGGGTGTCGGGGTCCTCTAATCCCCCCCTCCACTTT
CDR3 protein: CASSQGVSGSSNPPLHF

clone size: many
D gene: .
J gene: TRBJ2-3
V gene: TRBV7-2
CDR3 DNA: TGTGCCAGCAGCTTAGTGTCTAGCACAGATACGCAGTATTTT
CDR3 protein: CASSLVSSTDTQYF

clone size: .
D gene: .
J gene: TRBJ1-1
V gene: TRBV5-1
CDR3 DNA: TGCGCCAGCAGCTTGGCCACAGGAACGAACACTGAAGCTTTCTTT
CDR3 protein: CASSLATGTNTEAFF

clone size: many
D gene: .
J gene: TRBJ2-3
V gene: TRBV20-1
CDR3 DNA: TGCAGTGCTCAGAGAACAGATACGCAGTATTTT
CDR3 protein: CSAQRTDTQYF

clone size: many
D gene: .
J gene: TRBJ2-7
V gene: TRBV29-1
CDR3 DNA: TGCAGCGTTGAAGGGGACGTCGGGGAGCAGTACTTC
CDR3 protein: CSVEGDVGEQYF

clone size: many
D gene: TRBD1
J gene: TRBJ2-1
V gene: TRBV6-1
CDR3 DNA: TGTGCCAGCAAATCGACAGGGGGGAATGAGCAGTTCTTC
CDR3 protein: CASKSTGGNEQFF